The present T cell receptor beta chain was sequenced within a study of T cells after yellow fever vaccination. Study summary: SMART-Seq v4 Ultra Low Input prepared the low-cell-number fractions. Points from the study as a whole: The booster response re-showed most primary clones: more than 95% CD4, around 87% CD8. Few clonotypes appeared in both CD4 and CD8 compartments.

Each CDR3 protein gets one entry after TCRdb re-called the 5' RACE reads with MiXCR. The data contain 450,000 to 650,000 distinct CDR3 sequences, 13% of them singletons. As concerns this clonotype: Its specificity is unknown.

There are 13 residues in the CDR3. The germline V gene encodes CDR1 SQVTM and CDR2 ANQGSEA. J was trimmed by 10 bases and V by 7 bases; bases with no gene match: 9. The source is a man in his thirties or forties who received the YFV17D yellow fever vaccine. This chain connects TRBV29-1 to TRBJ2-1; 11 bases match TRBD2. The sample in question was PBMCs, obtained on the day of the yellow fever booster vaccination. This CDR3 is CSAGTSGLREQFF. DNA of the CDR3: TGCAGCGCAGGGACTAGCGGCCTTCGAGAGCAGTTCTTC.